This TCR beta chain was identified in a study of T cells in localized non-small cell lung cancer. Study-level results: Only one tumor region was sequenced, so heterogeneity remains possible.

The sample holds a few counts of this clone. Its cognate antigen is unknown. TCRdb's copy holds only in-frame clones and misses some; the assay was immunoSEQ multiplex PCR. Of roughly 38,000 clones listed, roughly 80% are singletons. The germline V gene has CDR1 SGHNT and CDR2 YYREEE (reference sequence). The length of the CDR3 is 13 residues. The J segment lost 6 bases and the V segment lost 3 bases, leaving 3 bases of the junction unmatched. The material sequenced was peripheral blood, taken before any cancer treatment. The sequence was obtained from a male donor aged 60 or over with stage III squamous cell lung carcinoma. The chain couples TRBV5-4 to TRBJ2-1, with TRBD2 identical over 7 bases. CDR3 amino acids: CASSSGGSNEQFF. The CDR3 DNA sequence: TGTGCCAGCAGCTCGGGCGGGAGCAATGAGCAGTTCTTC. Supplemented by reference TRBV5-4 and TRBJ2-1, the full variable domain reads ETGVTQSPTHLIKTRGQQVTLRCSSQSGHNTVSWYQQALGQGPQFIFQYYREEENGRGNFPPRFSGLQFPNYSSELNVNALELDDSALYLCASSSGGSNEQFFGPGTRLTVL.